Included here is one T cell receptor (beta chain) sequence, with context. This entry comes from a study of blood T cell repertoires in COVID-19. About the research overall: Both acute and convalescent COVID-19 samples were obtained from the United States, Italy and Spain. T cells, B-cell-depleted T cells, or PBMCs provided the cDNA or gDNA that served as material.

Germline CDR1 is SGHTA and CDR2 is FQGNSA. The ends lost 4 bases at V and 6 bases at J; junction bases unmatched: 2. The CDR3 spans 14 residues. Authors' methods: The authors estimated nucleated cell counts from reference gene primer amplification. The table came from immunoSEQ multiplex PCR; TCRdb's copy has only in-frame clones and leaves some out. That table is the source of V, J and clone size, and D and trimming were worked out from the DNA. The table records 40,000 to 50,000 clones, 75% to 90% of them present only once. This receptor was taken from a human donor in a cohort sampled during active COVID-19. Sequencing was carried out using peripheral blood. V usage is TRBV7-2 and J usage is TRBJ1-5; 11 nucleotides agree with TRBD1. CDR3: CASSWDRGSQPQHF. The CDR3 DNA reads as TGTGCCAGCAGCTGGGACAGGGGGAGTCAGCCCCAGCATTTT.